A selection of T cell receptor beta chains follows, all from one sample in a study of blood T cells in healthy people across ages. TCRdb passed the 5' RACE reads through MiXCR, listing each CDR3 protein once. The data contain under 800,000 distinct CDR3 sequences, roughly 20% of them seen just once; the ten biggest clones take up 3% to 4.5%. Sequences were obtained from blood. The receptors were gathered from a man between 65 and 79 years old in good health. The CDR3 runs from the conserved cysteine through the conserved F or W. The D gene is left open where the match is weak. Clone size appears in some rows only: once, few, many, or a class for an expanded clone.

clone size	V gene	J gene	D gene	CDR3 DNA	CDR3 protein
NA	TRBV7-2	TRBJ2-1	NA	TGTGCCAGCAGCTTAGTGGGATCAATCTACAATGAGCAGTTCTTC	CASSLVGSIYNEQFF
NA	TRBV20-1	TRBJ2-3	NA	TGCAGTGTTAAGGTGGTCACAGATACGCAGTATTTT	CSVKVVTDTQYF
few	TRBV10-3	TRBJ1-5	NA	TGTGCCATCAGTGAGTCTTCCACTGCTGGTCAGCCCCAGCATTTT	CAISESSTAGQPQHF
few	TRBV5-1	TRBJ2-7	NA	TGCGCCAGCAGCTTCGGGCAGGGTGGTGGCGAGCAGTACTTC	CASSFGQGGGEQYF
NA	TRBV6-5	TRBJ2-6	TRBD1	TGTGCCAGCAGTTACTTTGGACAGGGGAGCTCTGGGGCCAACGTCCTGACTTTC	CASSYFGQGSSGANVLTF
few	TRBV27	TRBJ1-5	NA	TGTGCCAGCAGTTCGAGTCCAACAGGGAGCAATCAGCCCCAGCATTTT	CASSSSPTGSNQPQHF
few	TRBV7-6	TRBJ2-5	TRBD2	TGTGCCAGCAGCTTAGTCGGGCCGGCTAGCGGGTATCAAGAGACCCAGTACTTC	CASSLVGPASGYQETQYF
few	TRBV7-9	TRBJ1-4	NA	TGTGCCAGCAGCTTACCTTCGGACAGTAATGAAAAACTGTTTTTT	CASSLPSDSNEKLFF
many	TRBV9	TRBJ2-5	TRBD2	TGTGCCAGCAGCGATAATCCGGGACTAGCCCCGTTGGGGGAGACCCAGTACTTC	CASSDNPGLAPLGETQYF
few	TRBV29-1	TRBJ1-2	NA	TGCAGCGTTGGCCGGGGCAACTATGGCTACACCTTC	CSVGRGNYGYTF
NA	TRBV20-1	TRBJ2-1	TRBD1	TGCAGTGCTAGAGATCCAGGGGGCTTACACAATGAGCAGTTCTTC	CSARDPGGLHNEQFF
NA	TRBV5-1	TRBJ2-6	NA	TGCGCCAGCAGCCCGGCTTCATCTGGGGCCAACGTCCTGACTTTC	CASSPASSGANVLTF
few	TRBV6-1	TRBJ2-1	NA	TGTGCCAGCAGTGAACAGATATACAATGAGCAGTTCTTC	CASSEQIYNEQFF
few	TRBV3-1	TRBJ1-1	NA	TGTGCCAGCAGCCAAAGGAGCAGAGGGAACACTGAAGCTTTCTTT	CASSQRSRGNTEAFF
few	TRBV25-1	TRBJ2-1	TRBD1	TGTGCCAGCAGTGACCCTCGAGGGGGCTCAAGTTCCAATGAGCAGTTCTTC	CASSDPRGGSSSNEQFF
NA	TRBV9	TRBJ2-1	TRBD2	TGTGCCAGCAGCGTAGACCGGACTAGCGGGAGGGATGAGCAGTTCTTC	CASSVDRTSGRDEQFF
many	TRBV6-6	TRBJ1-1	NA	TGTGCCAGCAGCCCTCTCTCCTCAGCTGAAGCTTTCTTT	CASSPLSSAEAFF
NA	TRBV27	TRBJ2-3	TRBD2	TGTGCCAGCAGTCCAGGACTAGCGGGAGGGCTGGCAGATACGCAGTATTTT	CASSPGLAGGLADTQYF
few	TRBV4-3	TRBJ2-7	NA	TGCGCCAGCAGCCCAGAACAGGGAGGCGAGCAGTACTTC	CASSPEQGGEQYF
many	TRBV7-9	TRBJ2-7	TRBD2	TGTGCCAGCAACCCGTTGAAGCGGGGATACGAGCAGTACTTC	CASNPLKRGYEQYF
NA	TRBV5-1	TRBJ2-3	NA	TGCGCCAGCAGCTTGAACCCTGGAGATACGCAGTATTTT	CASSLNPGDTQYF
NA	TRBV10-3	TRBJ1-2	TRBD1	TGTGCCATCAGCATCGATGGACAGGGGGCTGGAGGCTACACCTTC	CAISIDGQGAGGYTF
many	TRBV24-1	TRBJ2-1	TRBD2	TGTGCCACCAGTGCTAGCGGGAGGGATGAGCAGTTCTTC	CATSASGRDEQFF
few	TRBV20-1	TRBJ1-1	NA	TGCAGTGCTAGAGATCTTCAGGGAATGAACACTGAAGCTTTCTTT	CSARDLQGMNTEAFF
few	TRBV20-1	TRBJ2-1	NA	TGCAGTGCTAGTGGAGACAGGTGGTCCTACAATGAGCAGTTCTTC	CSASGDRWSYNEQFF
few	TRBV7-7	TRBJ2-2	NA	TGTGCTAGCAGCGCGACAGGTTTCTCCGGGGAGCTGTTTTTT	CASSATGFSGELFF
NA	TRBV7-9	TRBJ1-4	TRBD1	TGTGCCAGCAGCTCACACCAGGGGGCAGGAGGGAAACTGTTTTTT	CASSSHQGAGGKLFF
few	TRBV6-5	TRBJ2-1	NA	TGTGCCAGCAGTGCAACGAGCAATGAGCAGTTCTTC	CASSATSNEQFF
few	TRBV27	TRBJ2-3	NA	TGTGCCAGCAGTACCGGGACGGGGTATTGGTATTTT	CASSTGTGYWYF
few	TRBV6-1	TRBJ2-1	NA	TGTGCCAGCAGTGAAAAGGGTGAGCAGTTCTTC	CASSEKGEQFF
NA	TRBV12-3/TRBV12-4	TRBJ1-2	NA	TGTGCCAGCAGTTCGACCATTCGGGGAGAAGGCTGCACCTTC	CASSSTIRGEGCTF
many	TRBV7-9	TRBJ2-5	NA	TGTGCCAGCAGCTTAGCGAATGGGTCGCCGAAGGGGGAGACCCAGTACTTC	CASSLANGSPKGETQYF
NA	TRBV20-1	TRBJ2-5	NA	TGCAGTGCCAACCGGGAAGAGACCCAGTACTTC	CSANREETQYF
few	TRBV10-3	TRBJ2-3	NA	TGTGCCATCAGGTCCGGGACACCTAGCACAGATACGCAGTATTTT	CAIRSGTPSTDTQYF
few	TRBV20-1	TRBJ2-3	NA	TGCAGTGCTAGTCGGACTATTCAGGGTACGCAGTATTTT	CSASRTIQGTQYF
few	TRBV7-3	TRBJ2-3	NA	TGTGCCAGCAGCCCCGACTCGATCACAGATACGCAGTATTTT	CASSPDSITDTQYF
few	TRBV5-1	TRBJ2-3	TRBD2	TGCGCCAGCAGCTTGTCCCTAGCGGGAGACTTGGATACGCAGTATTTT	CASSLSLAGDLDTQYF
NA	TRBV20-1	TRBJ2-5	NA	TGCAGTGCTAGAGGGTGGCAGGAACAAGAGACCCAGTACTTC	CSARGWQEQETQYF
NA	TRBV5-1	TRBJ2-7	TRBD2	TGCGCCAGCAGCTTGAGGGGCCGTGGGACTAGCGGGAGCGAGCAGTACTTC	CASSLRGRGTSGSEQYF
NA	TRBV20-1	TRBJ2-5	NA	TGCAGTGCACAAAGGACCAGGACACGGCAAGAGACCCAGTACTTC	CSAQRTRTRQETQYF
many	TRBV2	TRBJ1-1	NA	TGTGCCAGCAGTGCCGCCATGAACACTGAAGCTTTCTTT	CASSAAMNTEAFF
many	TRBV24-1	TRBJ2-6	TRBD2	TGTGCCACCAGTGAAGGACTAGCTGGGGCCAACGTCCTGACTTTC	CATSEGLAGANVLTF
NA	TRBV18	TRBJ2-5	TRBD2	TGTGCCAGCTCACCAGTTAGCGGGACGAGGGAGACCCAGTACTTC	CASSPVSGTRETQYF
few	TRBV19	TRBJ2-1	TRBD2	TGTGCCAGCGCCGCGGGACTAGCGGGAGTGTATGGGCAGTTCTTC	CASAAGLAGVYGQFF
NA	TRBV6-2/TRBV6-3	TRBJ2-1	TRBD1	TGTGCCAGCAGTCCAGACAGGGCTATCTACAATGAGCAGTTCTTC	CASSPDRAIYNEQFF
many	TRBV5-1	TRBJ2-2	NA	TGCGCCAGCAGTTTGGGGTTAACCGGGGAGCTGTTTTTT	CASSLGLTGELFF
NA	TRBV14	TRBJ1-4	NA	TGTGCCAGCAGCCAAGGCAGGGATCCTGTGTTT	CASSQGRDPVF